This T cell receptor beta chain comes out of a study of blood T cells in healthy people across ages. The CDR3 sequence is 13 residues long. V was clipped by 9 bases and J by 5 bases, with 16 bases between them. From germline, CDR1 is LNHNV and CDR2 YYDKDF (reference sequence). A second about 7 to 11 cycle PCR used barcoded and J-beta primers. TCRdb analysed the 5' RACE reads with MiXCR anew, one entry per CDR3 protein. The sample contains about 930,000 distinct CDR3 sequences, approximately 32% of which appear only once. These data are also associated with another study on T cells of mothers and their children.

The specimen was blood. The rearrangement links TRBV15 to TRBJ2-5, with D uncertain. The TCR originated in a woman in her thirties or forties in good health. CDR3 amino acids: CATTTWGLETQYF. DNA for the CDR3: TGTGCCACGACGACCTGGGGTCTGGAGACCCAGTACTTC.